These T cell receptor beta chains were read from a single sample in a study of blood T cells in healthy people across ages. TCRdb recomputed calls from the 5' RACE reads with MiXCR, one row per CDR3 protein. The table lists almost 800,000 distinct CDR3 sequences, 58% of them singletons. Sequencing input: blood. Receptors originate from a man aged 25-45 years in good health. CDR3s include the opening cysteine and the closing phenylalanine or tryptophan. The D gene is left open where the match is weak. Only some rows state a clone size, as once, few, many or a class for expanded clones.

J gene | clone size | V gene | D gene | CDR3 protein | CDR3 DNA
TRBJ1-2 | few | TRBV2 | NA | CASSYEPYQGNGYTF | TGTGCCAGCAGTTACGAACCCTACCAGGGTAATGGCTACACCTTC
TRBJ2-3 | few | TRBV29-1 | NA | CSVEPDSTDTQYF | TGCAGCGTTGAGCCGGACAGCACAGATACGCAGTATTTT
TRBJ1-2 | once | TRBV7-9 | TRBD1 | CASSSPGDRGNTF | TGTGCCAGCAGCTCACCAGGGGACAGGGGAAACACCTTC
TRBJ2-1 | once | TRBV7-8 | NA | CASSLGDHSPGWSEQFF | TGTGCCAGCAGCTTAGGGGACCATTCACCGGGTTGGAGTGAGCAGTTCTTC
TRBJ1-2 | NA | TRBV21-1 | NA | CASSIQGEDGYTF | TGTGCCAGCAGCATACAGGGGGAGGATGGCTACACCTTC
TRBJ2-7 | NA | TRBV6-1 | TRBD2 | CASSARLAGGNEQYF | TGTGCCAGCAGTGCAAGACTAGCGGGAGGGAACGAGCAGTACTTC
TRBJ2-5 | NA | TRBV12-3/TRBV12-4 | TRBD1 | CASSFLYTGGEETQYF | TGTGCCAGCAGTTTTCTGTACACAGGGGGCGAGGAGACCCAGTACTTC
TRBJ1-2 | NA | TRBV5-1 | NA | CASSPGLYRGPYGYTF | TGCGCCAGCAGCCCGGGACTTTATCGGGGGCCCTACGGCTACACCTTC
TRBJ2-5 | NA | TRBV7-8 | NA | CASSLGFGWETQYF | TGTGCCAGCAGCTTAGGATTTGGGTGGGAGACCCAGTACTTC
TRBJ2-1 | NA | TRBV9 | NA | CASSPPQGTRNEQFF | TGTGCCAGCAGCCCCCCCCAGGGTACCCGGAATGAGCAGTTCTTC
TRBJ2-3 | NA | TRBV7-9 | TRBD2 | CASSLASGGSTDTQYF | TGTGCCAGCAGCTTAGCCTCGGGGGGAAGCACAGATACACAGTATTTT
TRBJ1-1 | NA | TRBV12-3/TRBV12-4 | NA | CASSPEWNTEAFF | TGTGCCAGCAGTCCAGAGTGGAACACTGAAGCTTTCTTT
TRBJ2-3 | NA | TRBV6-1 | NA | CASSEGSGLDTQYF | TGTGCCAGCAGTGAAGGCTCCGGACTAGATACGCAGTATTTT
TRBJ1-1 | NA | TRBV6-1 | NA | CASSELGSNTEAFF | TGTGCCAGCAGTGAGCTGGGCTCGAACACTGAAGCTTTCTTT
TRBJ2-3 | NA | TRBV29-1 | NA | CSVRFQGREDTQYF | TGCAGCGTTCGTTTCCAGGGGAGGGAAGATACGCAGTATTTT
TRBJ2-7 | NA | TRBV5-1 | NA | CASSWGTSWYEQYF | TGCGCCAGCAGCTGGGGGACCTCCTGGTACGAGCAGTACTTC
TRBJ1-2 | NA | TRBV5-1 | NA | CASSPLQGGAGYTF | TGCGCCAGCAGCCCGCTACAGGGAGGCGCTGGCTACACCTTC
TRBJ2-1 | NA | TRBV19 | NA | CATYTGREQFF | TGTGCCACCTATACAGGGAGAGAGCAGTTCTTC